This T cell receptor (beta chain) was sequenced in a study of post-analysis software for immune sequencing data. Study in general: Disease trajectories encompassed relapsing-remitting, secondary progressive and progressive-relapsing multiple sclerosis.

Study-wide findings and caveats: Higher frequency in patients than in controls was seen for roughly five TRBV segments, with TRBV5-6, TRBV5-1 and TRBV20-1 among them. Normalized Chao1 diversity was significantly reduced in patients versus controls. Co-batched samples clustered tightly together by F measure.

Concerning this clonotype itself: Antigen: not known.

Carried by the TCR beta cDNA libraries were unique molecular identifiers. About 500,000 cDNA molecules were obtained per 1 to 10 million input T cells. Each CDR3 protein gets one entry after TCRdb re-called the PCR reads with MiXCR. There are about 540,000 distinct CDR3 sequences in the sample; 34% occur only once, and 4.5% to 7.5% lies in the top ten. CDR1 SGHKS and CDR2 YYEKEE come from the germline V gene (reference sequence). V lost 2 bases and J 0 bases, leaving 8 bases between the germline ends. The CDR3 has 14 amino acids. Input material: blood. The sequence derives from a girl aged 2 to 17 with multiple sclerosis. V gene TRBV5-5 combines with J gene TRBJ1-1; D remains unclear. The CDR3 here is CASSFRILNTEAFF. The CDR3, as DNA: TGTGCCAGCAGCTTTAGGATCTTGAACACTGAAGCTTTCTTT.